This entry features one T cell receptor (beta chain) sequence. The antigen is unknown. This table comes from immunoSEQ multiplex PCR, and its TCRdb copy is limited to in-frame clones, with some not included. The listing records about 140,000 clones. The source of the sample is a study of T cell responses to AZD1222 COVID-19 vaccine. Points from the study as a whole: CD4 TCRs linked to vaccination spanned spike, dominating at 160-218 and 743-854. The donors showed a predominance of white British ancestry and of females, with possible underestimation of clonal diversity. Close to half of all spike-specific TCRs reportedly target regions of the variants that are unmutated.

The TCR was taken from an adult in good health. Sequenced material: peripheral blood.

The CDR3 bases are TGTGCCAGCCGGGGGGCGCAAGGCTCCTACGAGCAGTACTTC. This translates into CASRGAQGSYEQYF. The chain uses TRBV6-5 and TRBJ2-7; TRBD2 might be the D (7 bases). The CDR3 totals 14 residues. Trimming removed 8 bases at V and 0 bases at J, with 14 bases between. Germline V gene lookup returns CDR1 MNHEY and CDR2 SVGAGI.